The 2 T cell receptor beta chains below come from one sample, sequenced in a study of regulatory dendritic cells for organ transplantation. Clones were sequenced by immunoSEQ multiplex PCR, and TCRdb holds only the in-frame ones, with some missing. The sample yields under 35,000 clones, roughly 91% seen once. The sample comprised naive CD4+ T cells from blood. Noted subset: CD45RA+ naive T cells. Receptor source: a human donor in good health.

The chain links TRBV19 to TRBJ2-1; D is ambiguous. V lost 1 base and J lost 4, with 5 bases in between. Germline loops: CDR1 LNHDA, CDR2 SQIVND (reference sequence). The length of the CDR3 is 13 residues. Written as DNA, the CDR3 is TGTGCCAGTAGTATAGGTAATTACAATGAGCAGTTCTTC. Protein product: CASSIGNYNEQFF.

In its sample, this clone was seen once. The chain recombines TRBV4-3 with TRBJ2-2, with 12 positions matching TRBD2. The CDR3 extends over 18 amino acids. The germline gives CDR1 LGHNA, CDR2 YSLEER. Trimming removed 3 bases from V and 2 bases from J; junction bases left unmatched: 7. In DNA form, the CDR3 reads TGCGCCAGCAGCCACTCGACTAGCGGGAGTTATAACACCGGGGAGCTGTTTTTT. Encoded protein: CASSHSTSGSYNTGELFF.